The sequence of this TCR beta chain was determined in a study of blood T cell repertoires in COVID-19. Study-level background: T cells, B-cell-depleted T cells, or PBMCs provided the cDNA or gDNA that served as material.

The study recruited people aged roughly 18 to 100 years across roughly 23 US areas. TCRdb's table, derived via immunoSEQ multiplex PCR, lists solely in-frame clones and lacks some. The table records just over 300,000 clones, around 89% of them present only once. This CDR3 has 17 residues. In germline, CDR1 is SGDLS, CDR2 YYNGEE. The V and J ends lost 0 bases and 0 bases respectively, with 15 bases between them. Sequencing was done on a sample of PBMCs or T cells enriched from blood (not recorded which). The clonotype was recovered from a woman younger than 30 with acute COVID-19. The V call is TRBV9, the J call TRBJ1-2; maybe TRBD1 (6 bases). This CDR3 is CASSVEAAGETNYGYTF. CDR3 DNA: TGTGCCAGCAGCGTAGAGGCGGCAGGGGAAACTAACTATGGCTACACCTTC.